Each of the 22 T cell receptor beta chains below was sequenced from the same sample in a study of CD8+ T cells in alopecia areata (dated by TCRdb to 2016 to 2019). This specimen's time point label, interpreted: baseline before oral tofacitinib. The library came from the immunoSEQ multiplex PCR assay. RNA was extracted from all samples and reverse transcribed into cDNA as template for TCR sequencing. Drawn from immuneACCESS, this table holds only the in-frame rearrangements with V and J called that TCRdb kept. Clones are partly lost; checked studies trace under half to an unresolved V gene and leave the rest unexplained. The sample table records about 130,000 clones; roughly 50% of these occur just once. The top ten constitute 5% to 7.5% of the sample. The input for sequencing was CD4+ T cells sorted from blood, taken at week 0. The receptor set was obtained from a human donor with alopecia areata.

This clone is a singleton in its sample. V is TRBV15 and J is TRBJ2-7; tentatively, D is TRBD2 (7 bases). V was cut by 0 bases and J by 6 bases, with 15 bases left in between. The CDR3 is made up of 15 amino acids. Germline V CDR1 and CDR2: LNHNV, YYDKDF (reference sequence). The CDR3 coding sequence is TGTGCCACCAGCAGAGATCTCGGGGGGCTCGTCGAGCAGTACTTC. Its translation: CATSRDLGGLVEQYF.

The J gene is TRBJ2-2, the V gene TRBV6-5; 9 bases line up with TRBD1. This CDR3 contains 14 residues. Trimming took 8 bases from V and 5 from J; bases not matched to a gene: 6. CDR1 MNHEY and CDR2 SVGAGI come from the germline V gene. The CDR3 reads CASSGGQGTGELFF. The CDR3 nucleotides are TGTGCCAGCTCCGGAGGACAGGGGACCGGGGAGCTGTTTTTT.

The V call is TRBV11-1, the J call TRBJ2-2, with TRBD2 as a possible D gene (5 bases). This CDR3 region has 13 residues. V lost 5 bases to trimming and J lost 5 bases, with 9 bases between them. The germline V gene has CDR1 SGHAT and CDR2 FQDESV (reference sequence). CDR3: CASSPPGTGELFF. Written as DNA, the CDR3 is TGTGCCAGCAGCCCCCCGGGAACCGGGGAGCTGTTTTTT.

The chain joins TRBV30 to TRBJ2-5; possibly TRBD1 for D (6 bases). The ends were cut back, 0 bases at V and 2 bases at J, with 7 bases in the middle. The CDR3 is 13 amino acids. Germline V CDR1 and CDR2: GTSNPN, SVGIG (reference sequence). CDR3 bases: TGTGCCTGGAGTGTCGGACAGCAAGAGACCCAGTACTTC. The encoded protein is CAWSVGQQETQYF.

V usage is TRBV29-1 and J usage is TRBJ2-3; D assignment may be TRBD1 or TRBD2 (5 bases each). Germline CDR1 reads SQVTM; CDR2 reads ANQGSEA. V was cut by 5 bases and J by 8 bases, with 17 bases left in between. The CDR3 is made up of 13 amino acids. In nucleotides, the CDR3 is TGCAGCGTTATTAGTGGAGGACACGGTACGCAGTATTTT. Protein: CSVISGGHGTQYF.

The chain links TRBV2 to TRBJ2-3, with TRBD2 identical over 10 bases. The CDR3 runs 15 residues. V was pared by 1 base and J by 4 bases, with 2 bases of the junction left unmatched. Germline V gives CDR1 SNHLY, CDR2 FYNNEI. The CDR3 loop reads CASSEGGLASDTQYF. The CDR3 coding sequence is TGTGCCAGCAGTGAAGGGGGACTAGCGTCAGATACGCAGTATTTT.

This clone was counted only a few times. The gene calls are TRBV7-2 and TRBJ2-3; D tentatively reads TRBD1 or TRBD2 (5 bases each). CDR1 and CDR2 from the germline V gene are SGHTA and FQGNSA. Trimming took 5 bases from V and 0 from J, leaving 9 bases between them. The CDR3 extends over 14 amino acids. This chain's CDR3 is CASSQGASTDTQYF. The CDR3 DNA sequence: TGTGCCAGCAGCCAGGGAGCCAGCACAGATACGCAGTATTTT.

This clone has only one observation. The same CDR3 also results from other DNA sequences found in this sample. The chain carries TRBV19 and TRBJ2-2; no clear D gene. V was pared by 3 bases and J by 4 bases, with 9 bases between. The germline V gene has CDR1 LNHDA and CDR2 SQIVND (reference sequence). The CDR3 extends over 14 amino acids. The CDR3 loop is CASSIDRPTGELFF. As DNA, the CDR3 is TGTGCCAGTAGTATTGATCGACCCACCGGGGAGCTGTTTTTT.

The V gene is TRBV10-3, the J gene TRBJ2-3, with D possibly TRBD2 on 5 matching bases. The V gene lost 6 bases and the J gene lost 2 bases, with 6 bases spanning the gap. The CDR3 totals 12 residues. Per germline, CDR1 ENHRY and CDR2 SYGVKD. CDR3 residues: CAISGDTDTQYF. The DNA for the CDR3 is TGTGCCATCAGCGGGGACACAGATACGCAGTATTTT.

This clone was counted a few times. DNA of the CDR3: TGTGCCAGCAGTGGCGGGGGTTTGGAAAAACTGTTTTTT. Amino acid sequence: CASSGGGLEKLFF. The gene calls are TRBV27 and TRBJ1-4; possibly TRBD1 for D (5 bases). V shed 5 bases and J shed 8 bases, with 12 bases lying between them. CDR3 length: 13 amino acids. Germline lookup yields CDR1 MNHEY and CDR2 SMNVEV (reference sequence).

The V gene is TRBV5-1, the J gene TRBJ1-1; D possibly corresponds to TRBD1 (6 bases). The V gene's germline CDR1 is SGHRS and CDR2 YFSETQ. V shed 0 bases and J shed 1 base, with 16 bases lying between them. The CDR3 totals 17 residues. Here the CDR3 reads CASSLELSTGPNTEAFF. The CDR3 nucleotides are TGCGCCAGCAGCTTGGAATTATCTACAGGGCCGAACACTGAAGCTTTCTTT.

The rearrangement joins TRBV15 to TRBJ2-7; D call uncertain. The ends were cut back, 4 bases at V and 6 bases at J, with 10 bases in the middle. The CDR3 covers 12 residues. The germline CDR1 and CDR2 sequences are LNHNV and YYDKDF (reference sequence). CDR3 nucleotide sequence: TGTGCCACCAGCATAACAGCCGTCGAGCAGTACTTC. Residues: CATSITAVEQYF.

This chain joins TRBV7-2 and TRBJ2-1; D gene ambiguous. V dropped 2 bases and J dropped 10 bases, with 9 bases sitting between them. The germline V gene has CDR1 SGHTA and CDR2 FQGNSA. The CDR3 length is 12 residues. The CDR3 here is CASSLRLYEQFF. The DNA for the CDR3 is TGTGCCAGCAGCTTACGGTTATACGAGCAGTTCTTC.

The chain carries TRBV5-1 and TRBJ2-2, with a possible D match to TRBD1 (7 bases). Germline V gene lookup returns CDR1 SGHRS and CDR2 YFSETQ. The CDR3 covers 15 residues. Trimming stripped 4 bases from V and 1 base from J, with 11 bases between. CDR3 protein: CASSRRDRNTGELFF. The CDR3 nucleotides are TGCGCCAGCAGCCGGAGGGACAGGAACACCGGGGAGCTGTTTTTT.

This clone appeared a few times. The CDR3 region is CASSLARIGSFRQFF. CDR3 in DNA: TGTGCCAGCAGCTTAGCCCGTATAGGGAGCTTCAGACAGTTCTTC. The chain joins TRBV7-8 to TRBJ2-1; weak D call: TRBD2 (5 bases). Between the trimmed V and J ends, which lost 0 bases and 13 bases, there was a span of 19 bases. CDR3 size: 15 residues. Germline assignment: CDR1 SGHVS and CDR2 FQNEAQ.

In DNA, the CDR3 is TGTGCCAGCAGCCCGGGACAGGGACATTCGGAGAATGAGCAGTTCTTC. Its translation: CASSPGQGHSENEQFF. J is TRBJ2-1 and V is TRBV11-3; 9 bases align to TRBD1. The ends lost 5 bases at V and 7 bases at J; junction bases unmatched: 12. Germline V gene sequence: CDR1 SGHNT, CDR2 YENEEA. The CDR3 contains 16 residues.

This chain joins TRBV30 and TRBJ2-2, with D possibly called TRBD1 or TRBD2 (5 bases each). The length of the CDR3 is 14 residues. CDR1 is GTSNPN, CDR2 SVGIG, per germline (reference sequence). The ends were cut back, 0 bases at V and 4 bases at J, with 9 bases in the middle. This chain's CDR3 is CAWSVSGGTGELFF. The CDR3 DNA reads TGTGCCTGGAGTGTATCTGGGGGCACCGGGGAGCTGTTTTTT.

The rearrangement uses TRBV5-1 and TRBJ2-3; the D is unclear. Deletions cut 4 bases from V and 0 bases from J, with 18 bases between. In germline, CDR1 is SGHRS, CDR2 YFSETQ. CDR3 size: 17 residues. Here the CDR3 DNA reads TGCGCCAGCAGCCCAAACAACTTTGGATTTAGCACAGATACGCAGTATTTT. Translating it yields CASSPNNFGFSTDTQYF.

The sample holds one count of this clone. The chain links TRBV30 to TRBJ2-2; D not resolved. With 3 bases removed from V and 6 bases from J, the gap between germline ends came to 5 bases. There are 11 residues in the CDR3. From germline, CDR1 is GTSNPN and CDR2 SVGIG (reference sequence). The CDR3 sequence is CAWSWSGELFF. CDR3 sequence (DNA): TGTGCCTGGAGCTGGTCCGGGGAGCTGTTTTTT.

DNA for the CDR3: TGTGCCAGCAGTTACCTCGGACAGGGGGAGCGCGAGCAGTACTTC. Protein product: CASSYLGQGEREQYF. V and J are TRBV6-5 and TRBJ2-7; 10 bases line up with TRBD1. From germline, CDR1 is MNHEY and CDR2 SVGAGI. V lost 2 bases to trimming and J lost 6 bases; unmatched junction nucleotides: 7. CDR3 size: 15 residues.

CDR3 loop: CASSLGPGLAKNIQYF. CDR3 bases: TGTGCCAGCAGCTTAGGGCCCGGACTAGCCAAAAACATTCAGTACTTC. This sequence joins TRBV7-9 and TRBJ2-4; weak D call: TRBD2 (5 bases). The germline V and J ends were trimmed by 1 base and 0 bases, with 10 bases remaining between them. Germline V gives CDR1 SEHNR, CDR2 FQNEAQ (reference sequence). The CDR3 runs to 16 residues. Looking up the rest from reference TRBV7-9 and TRBJ2-4 gives the full variable domain: DTGVSQNPRHKITKRGQNVTFRCDPISEHNRLYWYRQTLGQGPEFLTYFQNEAQLEKSRLLSDRFSAERPKGSFSTLEIQRTEQGDSAMYLCASSLGPGLAKNIQYFGAGTRLSVL.

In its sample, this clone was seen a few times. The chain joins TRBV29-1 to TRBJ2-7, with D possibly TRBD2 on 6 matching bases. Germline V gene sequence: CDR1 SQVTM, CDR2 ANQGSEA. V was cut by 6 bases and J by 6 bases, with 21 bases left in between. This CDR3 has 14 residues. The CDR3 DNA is TGCAGCGTGGCAACGGGGGTAACCCTAGGCGAGCAGTACTTC. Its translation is CSVATGVTLGEQYF.